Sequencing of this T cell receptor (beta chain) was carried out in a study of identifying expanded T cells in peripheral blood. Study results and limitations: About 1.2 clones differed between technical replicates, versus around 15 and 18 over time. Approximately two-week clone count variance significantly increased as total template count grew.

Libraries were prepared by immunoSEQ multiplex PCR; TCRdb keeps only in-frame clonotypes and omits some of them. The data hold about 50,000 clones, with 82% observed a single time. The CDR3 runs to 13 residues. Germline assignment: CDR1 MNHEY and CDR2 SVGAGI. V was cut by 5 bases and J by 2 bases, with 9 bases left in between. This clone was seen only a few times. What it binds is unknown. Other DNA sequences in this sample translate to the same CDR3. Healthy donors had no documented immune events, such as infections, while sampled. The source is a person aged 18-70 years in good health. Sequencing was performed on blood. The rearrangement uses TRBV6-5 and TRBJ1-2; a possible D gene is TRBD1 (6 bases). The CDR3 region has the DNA TGTGCCAGCAGTCCCACAGGGAACTATGGCTACACCTTC. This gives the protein CASSPTGNYGYTF.